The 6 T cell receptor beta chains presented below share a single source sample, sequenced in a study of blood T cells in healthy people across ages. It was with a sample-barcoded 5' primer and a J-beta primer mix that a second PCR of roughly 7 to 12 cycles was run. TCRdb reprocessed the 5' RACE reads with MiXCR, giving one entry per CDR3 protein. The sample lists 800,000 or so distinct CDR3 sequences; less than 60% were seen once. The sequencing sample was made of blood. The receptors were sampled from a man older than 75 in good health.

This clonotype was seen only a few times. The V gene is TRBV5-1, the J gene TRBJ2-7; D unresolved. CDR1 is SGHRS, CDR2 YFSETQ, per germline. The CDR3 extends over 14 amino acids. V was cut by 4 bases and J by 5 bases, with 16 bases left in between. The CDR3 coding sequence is TGCGCCAGCAGCCCTCAACGAAGTCGGGACGAGCAGTACTTC. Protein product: CASSPQRSRDEQYF. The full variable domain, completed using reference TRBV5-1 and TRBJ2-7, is KAGVTQTPRYLIKTRGQQVTLSCSPISGHRSVSWYQQTPGQGLQFLFEYFSETQRNKGNFPGRFSGRQFSNSRSEMNVSTLELGDSALYLCASSPQRSRDEQYFGPGTRLTVT.

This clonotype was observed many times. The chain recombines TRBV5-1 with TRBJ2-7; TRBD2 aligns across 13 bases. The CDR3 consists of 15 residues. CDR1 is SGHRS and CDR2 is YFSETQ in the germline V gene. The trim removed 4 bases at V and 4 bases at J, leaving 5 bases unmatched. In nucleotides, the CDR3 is TGCGCCAGCAGCCCTGGACTAGCGGGGGATTACGAGCAGTACTTC. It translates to CASSPGLAGDYEQYF. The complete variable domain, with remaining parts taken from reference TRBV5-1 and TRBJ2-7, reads KAGVTQTPRYLIKTRGQQVTLSCSPISGHRSVSWYQQTPGQGLQFLFEYFSETQRNKGNFPGRFSGRQFSNSRSEMNVSTLELGDSALYLCASSPGLAGDYEQYFGPGTRLTVT.

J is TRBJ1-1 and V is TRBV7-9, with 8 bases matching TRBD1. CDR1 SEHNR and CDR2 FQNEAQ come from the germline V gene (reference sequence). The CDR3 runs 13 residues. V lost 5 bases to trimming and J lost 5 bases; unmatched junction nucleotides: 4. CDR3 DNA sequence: TGTGCCAGCAGCCGACAGGGGAGGACTGAAGCTTTCTTT. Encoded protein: CASSRQGRTEAFF.

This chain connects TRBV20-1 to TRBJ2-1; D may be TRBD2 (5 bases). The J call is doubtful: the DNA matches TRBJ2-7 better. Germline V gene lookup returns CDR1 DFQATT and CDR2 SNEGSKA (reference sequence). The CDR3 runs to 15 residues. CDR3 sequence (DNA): TGCAGTGCTAGAGATGCCGGGAAAGGGAACAATGAGCAGTACTTC. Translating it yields CSARDAGKGNNEQYF.

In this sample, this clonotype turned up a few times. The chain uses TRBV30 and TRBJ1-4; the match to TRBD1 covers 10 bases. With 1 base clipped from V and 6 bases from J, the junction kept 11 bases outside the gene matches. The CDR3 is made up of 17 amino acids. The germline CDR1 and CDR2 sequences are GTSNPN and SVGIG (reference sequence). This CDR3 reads CAWSGRTAGTGDEKLFF. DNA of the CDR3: TGTGCCTGGAGTGGAAGAACAGCCGGGACAGGGGATGAAAAACTGTTTTTT.

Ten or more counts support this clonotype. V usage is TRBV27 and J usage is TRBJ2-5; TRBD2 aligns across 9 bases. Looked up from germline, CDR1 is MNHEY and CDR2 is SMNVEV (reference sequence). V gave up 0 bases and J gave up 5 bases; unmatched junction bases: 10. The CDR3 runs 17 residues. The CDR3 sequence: CASSLSSGRVRAETQYF. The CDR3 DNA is TGTGCCAGCAGTTTATCTAGCGGGAGAGTACGTGCGGAGACCCAGTACTTC.